This TCR beta chain is from a study of blood T cells in healthy people across ages. Study in general: Per every two T cells, about one barcoded beta molecule was captured by template switching. Study results and limitations: Donor CMV infection status was unknown, possibly confounding age-related changes in expanded clonotypes.

The second PCR ran about 6 to 12 cycles with a sample-barcoded 5' primer and J-beta primers. Via MiXCR, TCRdb re-called the 5' RACE reads, giving one row per CDR3 protein. The data show about 680,000 distinct CDR3 sequences, 45% to 50% seen once. This clonotype was counted between two and nine times. What it recognizes is unknown. The CDR3 is 15 amino acids. Looked up from germline, CDR1 is SQVTM and CDR2 is ANQGSEA. After removal of 6 bases from V and 0 bases from J, the junction contained 7 bases not matched to a gene. The TCR comes from a woman aged 55-70 years in good health. The material sequenced was blood. This chain joins TRBV29-1 and TRBJ2-1; 8 positions agree with TRBD2. The CDR3 loop reads CSVLGTRGSYNEQFF. CDR3 nucleotide sequence: TGCAGCGTCCTCGGGACTAGAGGCTCCTACAATGAGCAGTTCTTC.